One and the same sample provided the 32 T cell receptor beta chains below, sequenced in a study of shared clonotypes between healthy human individuals. CD8 cells regarded as naive lacked CD45RO, were positively chosen for CCR7, and omitted terminally differentiated effector memory CD45RA+ cells. The repertoire was sequenced with immunoSEQ multiplex PCR; TCRdb's copy has only in-frame clones and lacks some. There are around 2.1 million clones in the sample; just over 90% occur only once, and roughly 1.7% lies in the top ten. The specimen was naive CD8+ T cells from PBMCs. Source of these receptors: a man in his late teens or twenties in good health. Some clones in this sample may be carry-over from other donors' samples.

V is TRBV7-8 and J is TRBJ1-1; D is unresolved. V lost 2 bases and J lost 7, with 8 bases in between. CDR1 and CDR2 from the germline V gene are SGHVS and FQNEAQ. The CDR3 contains 12 residues. In nucleotides, the CDR3 is TGTGCCAGCAGCTTAAGAGAGATTGAAGCTTTCTTT. Protein sequence: CASSLREIEAFF.

V is TRBV4-1 and J is TRBJ2-7, with 10 positions matching TRBD2. J lost 6 bases, V lost 1 base, and 9 bases had no gene match. The CDR3 contains 16 residues. Germline V gene lookup returns CDR1 MGHRA and CDR2 YSYEKL. DNA of the CDR3: TGCGCCAGCAGCCAAGCCATACTAGCGGGACTAGGCGAGCAGTACTTC. Its translation is CASSQAILAGLGEQYF.

Only one count was recorded for this clone. The rearrangement joins TRBV28 to TRBJ2-1; TRBD1 matches at 9 bases. Germline V lookup: CDR1 MDHEN, CDR2 SYDVKM. V gave up 2 bases and J gave up 2 bases; unmatched junction bases: 10. This CDR3 is 18 amino acids long. CDR3 nucleotide sequence: TGTGCCAGCAGTTTACCGTTATCGGGACAGGGCCCCTACAATGAGCAGTTCTTC. This translates into CASSLPLSGQGPYNEQFF.

The rearrangement uses TRBV29-1 and TRBJ2-3; no clear D gene. The CDR3 covers 12 residues. Trimming cost V 7 bases and J 4 bases, with 12 bases left between them. CDR1 and CDR2 from the germline V gene are SQVTM and ANQGSEA. The CDR3 DNA is TGCAGCGCAAAAGATTGGGCAGATACGCAGTATTTT. Translating gives CSAKDWADTQYF.

This clone came up a few times. The J gene is TRBJ1-1, the V gene TRBV6-5; D might be TRBD1 (5 bases). CDR1 MNHEY and CDR2 SVGAGI come from the germline V gene. The length of the CDR3 is 13 residues. Trimming cost V 1 base and J 6 bases, with 9 bases left between them. The CDR3 here is CASSYLGGAEAFF. The CDR3 DNA sequence: TGTGCCAGCAGTTACTTGGGGGGGGCTGAAGCTTTCTTT.

The gene calls are TRBV28 and TRBJ1-2; tentative D call: TRBD1 (6 bases). The germline V gene has CDR1 MDHEN and CDR2 SYDVKM. V lost 2 bases and J 4 bases, leaving 17 bases between the germline ends. The CDR3 contains 16 residues. Here the CDR3 DNA reads TGTGCCAGCAGTTTAGGCGCGGGGGGGGCTGGCTATGGCTACACCTTC. It is translated as CASSLGAGGAGYGYTF.

The V gene is TRBV27, the J gene TRBJ2-4; 8 nucleotides line up with TRBD2. The CDR3 runs 15 residues. From germline, CDR1 is MNHEY and CDR2 SMNVEV (reference sequence). V was clipped by 6 bases and J by 4 bases; unmatched bases: 8. The chain's CDR3 is CASSPTASGKNIQYF. The CDR3 bases are TGTGCCAGCAGCCCGACTGCTAGCGGGAAAAACATTCAGTACTTC.

V is TRBV28 and J is TRBJ2-5; 10 nucleotides agree with TRBD1. CDR1 is MDHEN, CDR2 SYDVKM, per germline. After removal of 5 bases from V and 2 bases from J, the junction contained 5 bases not matched to a gene. This CDR3 has 15 amino acids. CDR3 nucleotides: TGTGCCAGCAGTACATGGGACAGGGGACAAGAGACCCAGTACTTC. It encodes CASSTWDRGQETQYF.

This sequence joins TRBV10-1 and TRBJ2-7; TRBD1 might be the D (6 bases). The CDR3 consists of 15 residues. Germline V lookup: CDR1 WNHNN, CDR2 SYGVQD (reference sequence). V was trimmed by 4 bases and J by 0 bases, leaving 13 bases between them. The CDR3 nucleotides read TGCGCCAGCAGTGCCCGGACAGCGTTCTCCTACGAGCAGTACTTC. Protein sequence: CASSARTAFSYEQYF.

This clone was detected once. V and J are TRBV5-1 and TRBJ2-5, with 8 bases lining up with TRBD1. After removal of 4 bases from V and 3 bases from J, the junction contained 11 bases not matched to a gene. The germline V gene has CDR1 SGHRS and CDR2 YFSETQ. The CDR3 covers 16 residues. The CDR3 DNA reads as TGCGCCAGCAGCAAACTCAGGGACAGGAAAAAAGAGACCCAGTACTTC. It specifies CASSKLRDRKKETQYF.

This rearrangement joins TRBV9 to TRBJ2-2; 11 nucleotides agree with TRBD2. Germline CDR1 is SGDLS and CDR2 is YYNGEE. The CDR3 is 17 residues long. J was trimmed by 6 bases and V by 3 bases; bases with no gene match: 10. CDR3 in amino acids: CASSADPRSGRAGELFF. CDR3 bases: TGTGCCAGCAGCGCCGACCCCCGTAGCGGGAGGGCCGGGGAGCTGTTTTTT.

The V and J genes are TRBV4-1 and TRBJ2-7, with D unclear. The CDR3 runs 14 residues. Trimming removed 1 base at V and 2 bases at J, with 9 bases between. The germline CDR1 and CDR2 sequences are MGHRA and YSYEKL. The CDR3 spells CASSQGDTTYEQYF. DNA for the CDR3: TGCGCCAGCAGCCAAGGAGATACCACCTACGAGCAGTACTTC.

The chain links TRBV19 to TRBJ1-2; no firm D call. CDR3 length: 15 amino acids. V lost 3 bases and J lost 0, with 11 bases in between. From germline, CDR1 is LNHDA and CDR2 SQIVND (reference sequence). This CDR3 reads CASSIYDRTNYGYTF. The CDR3 nucleotides are TGTGCCAGTAGTATTTATGACCGAACTAACTATGGCTACACCTTC.

Remarks on this clone: Additional DNA sequences in this sample encode the identical CDR3. This rearrangement joins TRBV9 to TRBJ2-1; D not resolved. The germline gives CDR1 SGDLS, CDR2 YYNGEE. Deletions cut 1 base from V and 0 bases from J, with 5 bases between. The CDR3 contains 14 residues. The CDR3 sequence is CASSVRSSYNEQFF. CDR3 in DNA: TGTGCCAGCAGCGTAAGGAGCTCCTACAATGAGCAGTTCTTC.

The rearrangement links TRBV15 to TRBJ2-4; TRBD2 might be the D (7 bases). Germline CDR1 reads LNHNV; CDR2 reads YYDKDF (reference sequence). This CDR3 comprises 14 residues. Trimming shortened V by 4 bases and J by 4 bases, and 11 bases separated the two germline ends. CDR3: CATSTGGAKNIQYF. CDR3 nucleotides: TGTGCCACCAGCACGGGGGGCGCTAAAAACATTCAGTACTTC.

This sequence joins TRBV11-3 and TRBJ2-1, with D perhaps matching TRBD1 or TRBD2 (5 bases each). The ends were cut back, 4 bases at V and 10 bases at J, with 14 bases in the middle. Germline CDR1 and CDR2: SGHNT and YENEEA. The CDR3 sequence is 13 residues long. CDR3 sequence (DNA): TGTGCCAGCAGCTCCAGGGACCTCCAAGAGCAGTTCTTC. Encoded protein: CASSSRDLQEQFF.

The chain employs TRBV6-4 and TRBJ2-2; the match to TRBD1 covers 7 bases. With V trimmed by 6 bases and J by 4 bases, 11 bases remained unmatched. The CDR3 runs to 16 residues. The germline V gene has CDR1 MRHNA and CDR2 SNTAGT. The CDR3 region has the DNA TGTGCCAGCAGCGTGACTACAGGGGTGGCCACCGGGGAGCTGTTTTTT. Translated, it gives CASSVTTGVATGELFF.

This clone occurred once. The chain combines TRBV6-5 with TRBJ1-5; 9 bases match TRBD1. Germline loops: CDR1 MNHEY, CDR2 SVGAGI. V trimming: 8 bases; J trimming: 2 bases; junction bases outside the gene matches: 7. The CDR3 has 15 amino acids. The DNA for the CDR3 is TGTGCCAGCGGGCCGACAGGGGGAGGCAATCAGCCCCAGCATTTT. Residues: CASGPTGGGNQPQHF.

The rearrangement links TRBV5-1 to TRBJ2-7; possible D gene TRBD1, 5 bases. In germline, CDR1 is SGHRS, CDR2 YFSETQ. This CDR3 is 14 amino acids long. Trimming took 0 bases from V and 2 from J, leaving 9 bases between them. In DNA form, the CDR3 reads TGCGCCAGCAGCTTGGGACAGACCCCCTACGAGCAGTACTTC. It is translated as CASSLGQTPYEQYF.

This rearrangement joins TRBV27 to TRBJ2-1, with 11 bases identical to TRBD1. CDR3 length: 17 amino acids. CDR1 and CDR2 from the germline V gene are MNHEY and SMNVEV (reference sequence). Trimming took 3 bases from V and 6 from J; bases not matched to a gene: 10. CDR3 protein: CASSFRRGQGGPNEQFF. As DNA, the CDR3 is TGTGCCAGCAGTTTTCGTCGGGGACAGGGGGGTCCCAATGAGCAGTTCTTC.

J is TRBJ1-2 and V is TRBV29-1; D remains unclear. Per germline, CDR1 SQVTM and CDR2 ANQGSEA. CDR3 size: 13 residues. V was pared by 6 bases and J by 0 bases, with 11 bases between. The CDR3 DNA sequence: TGCAGCGTAGAGGACCGTCCTAACTATGGCTACACCTTC. As protein: CSVEDRPNYGYTF. Full variable domain (remainder filled in from reference TRBV29-1 and TRBJ1-2): SAVISQKPSRDICQRGTSLTIQCQVDSQVTMMFWYRQQPGQSLTLIATANQGSEATYESGFVIDKFPISRPNLTFSTLTVSNMSPEDSSIYLCSVEDRPNYGYTFGSGTRLTVV.

V is TRBV7-8 and J is TRBJ1-3, with TRBD1 identical over 9 bases. The CDR3 loop spans 15 amino acids. Germline V CDR1 and CDR2: SGHVS, FQNEAQ. J was trimmed by 6 bases and V by 3 bases; bases with no gene match: 6. CDR3 sequence: CASSFGQGTENTIYF. DNA of the CDR3: TGTGCCAGCAGCTTCGGACAGGGGACAGAAAACACCATATATTTT.

The V gene is TRBV15, the J gene TRBJ2-7; D not resolved. In germline, CDR1 is LNHNV, CDR2 YYDKDF (reference sequence). V was clipped by 4 bases and J by 2 bases, with 15 bases between them. The CDR3 is 15 amino acids. The CDR3 loop reads CATSIGPVQPYEQYF. The CDR3 region has the DNA TGTGCCACCAGCATCGGCCCGGTTCAACCCTACGAGCAGTACTTC.

This chain connects TRBV4-3 to TRBJ2-1, with 7 bases lining up with TRBD2. This CDR3 has 16 residues. V was pared by 0 bases and J by 4 bases, with 6 bases of the junction left unmatched. The V gene's germline CDR1 is LGHNA and CDR2 YSLEER. CDR3 coding DNA: TGCGCCAGCAGCCAAGAAACTCCGCGGGGGTACAATGAGCAGTTCTTC. This encodes CASSQETPRGYNEQFF.

The chain joins TRBV29-1 to TRBJ2-5; a weak D match, TRBD2 (5 bases). The germline V and J ends were trimmed by 8 bases and 5 bases, with 12 bases remaining between them. Per germline, CDR1 SQVTM and CDR2 ANQGSEA. This CDR3 has 11 residues. CDR3 region: CSTLWRETQYF. CDR3 sequence (DNA): TGCAGCACCTTATGGAGGGAGACCCAGTACTTC. The entire variable domain, with the rest obtained from reference TRBV29-1 and TRBJ2-5, is as follows: SAVISQKPSRDICQRGTSLTIQCQVDSQVTMMFWYRQQPGQSLTLIATANQGSEATYESGFVIDKFPISRPNLTFSTLTVSNMSPEDSSIYLCSTLWRETQYFGPGTRLLVL.

The rearrangement links TRBV11-3 to TRBJ2-1, with TRBD2 matching over 8 bases. Germline CDR1 reads SGHNT; CDR2 reads YENEEA. V lost 5 bases to trimming and J lost 7 bases; unmatched junction nucleotides: 10. CDR3 size: 15 residues. DNA for the CDR3: TGTGCCAGCAGCCGCCTGGCGCGGGGGGCGAATGAGCAGTTCTTC. Protein: CASSRLARGANEQFF.

CDR3 sequence: CASSQGLTSTDTQYF. CDR3 nucleotide sequence: TGTGCCAGCAGCCAAGGGTTAACTAGCACAGATACGCAGTATTTT. The rearrangement links TRBV14 to TRBJ2-3, with D uncertain. In germline, CDR1 is SGHDN, CDR2 FVKESK. With 1 base removed from V and 0 bases from J, the gap between germline ends came to 8 bases. The CDR3 has 15 amino acids.

The chain combines TRBV7-9 with TRBJ2-7, with 9 bases aligning to TRBD1. CDR3 length: 16 residues. In germline, CDR1 is SEHNR, CDR2 FQNEAQ (reference sequence). Trimming at V came to 3 bases and at J to 4 bases, leaving 10 bases not matched to a gene. The CDR3 loop is CASSLGQGEVVYEQYF. CDR3 sequence (DNA): TGTGCCAGCAGCTTGGGACAGGGAGAAGTAGTGTACGAGCAGTACTTC. The whole variable domain, filled in from reference TRBV7-9 and TRBJ2-7, reads DTGVSQNPRHKITKRGQNVTFRCDPISEHNRLYWYRQTLGQGPEFLTYFQNEAQLEKSRLLSDRFSAERPKGSFSTLEIQRTEQGDSAMYLCASSLGQGEVVYEQYFGPGTRLTVT.

This clone was observed a handful of times. The junction and the germline gene differ at one end; a read error may be behind it. The V and J genes are TRBV28 and TRBJ1-2; weak D call: TRBD1 (5 bases). CDR3 length: 14 residues. Germline CDR1 is MDHEN and CDR2 is SYDVKM. DNA for the CDR3: TGTGCCAGCAGTCTATGGGACGGAAGCTATGGCTACACCTTC. As protein: CASSLWDGSYGYTF.

This clone was found once. Additional DNA sequences in this sample encode the identical CDR3. The chain has TRBV27 and TRBJ1-1; D gene uncertain. The V gene's germline CDR1 is MNHEY and CDR2 SMNVEV (reference sequence). The CDR3 sequence is 12 residues long. The ends were cut back, 4 bases at V and 5 bases at J, with 8 bases in the middle. The CDR3 DNA follows: TGTGCCAGCAGTTCGGCGCGTACTGAAGCTTTCTTT. Translation gives CASSSARTEAFF.

The rearrangement joins TRBV5-6 to TRBJ1-2, with 10 bases identical to TRBD1. The germline V gene has CDR1 SGHDT and CDR2 YYEEEE. V dropped 2 bases and J dropped 4; count of bases not matched to a gene: 5. The CDR3 runs to 15 residues. The CDR3 loop reads CASSFGTGDLYGYTF. The CDR3, as DNA: TGTGCCAGCAGCTTTGGGACAGGGGATCTCTATGGCTACACCTTC.

The CDR3 DNA reads as TGTGCCTACATCGAGGGCTACAATGAGCAGTTCTTC. It encodes CAYIEGYNEQFF. The chain combines TRBV7-9 with TRBJ2-1, with D possibly being TRBD2 (5 bases). In germline, CDR1 is SEHNR, CDR2 FQNEAQ (reference sequence). The CDR3 loop spans 12 amino acids. V shed 11 bases and J shed 3 bases, with 11 bases lying between them.